The rows below give T cell receptor beta chains drawn from one sample of a study of T cell changes during pregnancy in multiple sclerosis. The table came from immunoSEQ multiplex PCR; TCRdb's copy has only in-frame clones and leaves some out. The sample has roughly 90,000 clones; 85% to 95% are singletons. Source: peripheral blood, taken in the first trimester of pregnancy. The receptor source for this set is a female donor with multiple sclerosis, enrolled in a pregnancy study. Each CDR3 is given with its conserved first and last residue.

j_gene: TRBJ2-3; v_gene: TRBV4-1; CDR3aa: CASSQDRTSGTDTQYF
j_gene: TRBJ1-5; v_gene: TRBV30; CDR3aa: CAWSAPGQLIYSNQPQHF
j_gene: TRBJ2-7; v_gene: TRBV2; CDR3aa: CASMGRNYEQYF
j_gene: TRBJ1-1; v_gene: TRBV29-1; CDR3aa: CSGKGMGRGPEAFF
j_gene: TRBJ2-1; v_gene: TRBV18; CDR3aa: CASSPGQVSYNEQFF
j_gene: TRBJ2-7; v_gene: TRBV19; CDR3aa: CASSDDYYEQYF
j_gene: TRBJ1-1; v_gene: TRBV20-1; CDR3aa: CSAGAEGGAFF
j_gene: TRBJ2-7; v_gene: TRBV7-2; CDR3aa: CASSYFDSGTAYEQYF
j_gene: TRBJ2-3; v_gene: TRBV13; CDR3aa: CASSSRLATNTQYF
j_gene: TRBJ2-1; v_gene: TRBV6-5; CDR3aa: CASSTSGEGLEQFF
j_gene: TRBJ2-3; v_gene: TRBV7-3; CDR3aa: CASSLVGQGDTQYF
j_gene: TRBJ2-3; v_gene: TRBV6-5; CDR3aa: CASSLQNTDTQYF
j_gene: TRBJ2-2; v_gene: TRBV7-6; CDR3aa: CASSLGQGAFTGELFF
j_gene: TRBJ1-2; v_gene: TRBV13; CDR3aa: CASSDGRGGYGYTF
j_gene: TRBJ2-1; v_gene: TRBV10-3; CDR3aa: CAISGVRGYGNEQFF
j_gene: TRBJ2-2; v_gene: TRBV7-3; CDR3aa: CASSLTGTGTGELFF
j_gene: TRBJ2-7; v_gene: TRBV7-8; CDR3aa: CASSLGLAYYEQYF
j_gene: TRBJ2-3; v_gene: TRBV7-9; CDR3aa: CASSQQTDTQYF
j_gene: TRBJ1-2; v_gene: TRBV27; CDR3aa: CASSFNSDNNGYTF
j_gene: TRBJ1-1; v_gene: TRBV7-3; CDR3aa: CASSLMGAGNTEAFF
j_gene: TRBJ1-6; v_gene: TRBV2; CDR3aa: CASRGQGESPLHF
j_gene: TRBJ2-5; v_gene: TRBV7-3; CDR3aa: CASSRTGGAETQYF
j_gene: TRBJ2-7; v_gene: TRBV7-2; CDR3aa: CASSLAGQFQQYF
j_gene: TRBJ1-4; v_gene: TRBV13; CDR3aa: CASSTWTEGREKLFF
j_gene: TRBJ1-2; v_gene: TRBV27; CDR3aa: CASSPDRGPSYGYTF
j_gene: TRBJ2-4; v_gene: TRBV13; CDR3aa: CASSLGTGKAKNIQYF
j_gene: TRBJ2-7; v_gene: TRBV5-1; CDR3aa: CASSTTSGGSYEQYF
j_gene: TRBJ1-2; v_gene: TRBV6-1; CDR3aa: CASSAISGGHANYGYTF
j_gene: TRBJ1-6; v_gene: TRBV30; CDR3aa: CAWSDKGAGGSPLHF
j_gene: TRBJ1-1; v_gene: TRBV6-5; CDR3aa: CASSYEYRGTEAFF
j_gene: TRBJ2-1; v_gene: TRBV11-1; CDR3aa: CASSLFPTSGNYNEQFF
j_gene: TRBJ1-6; v_gene: TRBV5-6; CDR3aa: CASSLFQSYNSPLHF
j_gene: TRBJ2-7; v_gene: TRBV5-1; CDR3aa: CASSPDGYEQYF
j_gene: TRBJ2-1; v_gene: TRBV7-9; CDR3aa: CASSFTGENNEQFF
j_gene: TRBJ1-5; v_gene: TRBV6-1; CDR3aa: CATLTVSNQPQHF
j_gene: TRBJ2-1; v_gene: TRBV29-1; CDR3aa: CSVPRPERGGNEQFF
j_gene: TRBJ1-2; v_gene: TRBV7-2; CDR3aa: CASSLGPQGANYGYTF
j_gene: TRBJ1-5; v_gene: TRBV11-2; CDR3aa: CASSLSGGGNQPQHF
j_gene: TRBJ2-7; v_gene: TRBV6-5; CDR3aa: CASTLTGGSYEQYF
j_gene: TRBJ2-3; v_gene: TRBV2; CDR3aa: CASSNGLATSAQYF
j_gene: TRBJ2-2; v_gene: TRBV9; CDR3aa: CASSVAVGRGAGHTGELFF
j_gene: TRBJ1-2; v_gene: TRBV6-5; CDR3aa: CASSYSISAGMLGYTF
j_gene: TRBJ1-5; v_gene: TRBV2; CDR3aa: CASNLQGAGNQPQHF
j_gene: TRBJ1-1; v_gene: TRBV6-1; CDR3aa: CASSGRQDAPLEAFF
j_gene: TRBJ2-3; v_gene: TRBV7-9; CDR3aa: CASSPPAGSTDTQYF
j_gene: TRBJ2-7; v_gene: TRBV5-1; CDR3aa: CASRITGTESYEQYF
j_gene: TRBJ1-1; v_gene: TRBV18; CDR3aa: CASSHDRGGTEAFF
j_gene: TRBJ1-5; v_gene: TRBV15; CDR3aa: CATSRDGGPARVIKQPQHF
j_gene: TRBJ1-1; v_gene: TRBV18; CDR3aa: CASSPRQGDTEAFF
j_gene: TRBJ2-1; v_gene: TRBV5-1; CDR3aa: CASSLAWLAGGYNEQFF
j_gene: TRBJ2-1; v_gene: TRBV4-1; CDR3aa: CASSQAQGISYNEQFF
j_gene: TRBJ2-3; v_gene: TRBV5-4; CDR3aa: CASSLSGTDTQYF
j_gene: TRBJ2-1; v_gene: TRBV7-3; CDR3aa: CASSPMGGLREQFF
j_gene: TRBJ1-4; v_gene: TRBV9; CDR3aa: CASSVEGLPNEKLFF
j_gene: TRBJ2-1; v_gene: TRBV2; CDR3aa: CASSEAQGPNNEQFF
j_gene: TRBJ2-5; v_gene: TRBV5-1; CDR3aa: CASSLGAGRETQYF
j_gene: TRBJ2-5; v_gene: TRBV2; CDR3aa: CASRATSGETQYF
j_gene: TRBJ2-5; v_gene: TRBV6-1; CDR3aa: CASSEPTGGETQYF
j_gene: TRBJ1-5; v_gene: TRBV7-9; CDR3aa: CASSFQGLNQPQHF
j_gene: TRBJ2-7; v_gene: TRBV4-1; CDR3aa: CASSQGGRGRPDRYEQYF